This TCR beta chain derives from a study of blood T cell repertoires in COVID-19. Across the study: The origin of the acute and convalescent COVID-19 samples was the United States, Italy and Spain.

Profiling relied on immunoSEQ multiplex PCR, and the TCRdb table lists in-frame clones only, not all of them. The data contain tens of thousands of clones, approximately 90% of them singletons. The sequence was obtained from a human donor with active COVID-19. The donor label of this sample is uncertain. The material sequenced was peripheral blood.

The DNA of the CDR3 is TGTGCCAGTAGTATACGGGACAGGGGGTATCTCACCTTC. This sequence encodes CASSIRDRGYLTF. The chain uses TRBV19 and TRBJ1-2; 11 bases align to TRBD1. Looked up from germline, CDR1 is LNHDA and CDR2 is SQIVND (reference sequence). The CDR3 is 13 amino acids. With 2 bases clipped from V and 13 bases from J, the junction kept 6 bases outside the gene matches.